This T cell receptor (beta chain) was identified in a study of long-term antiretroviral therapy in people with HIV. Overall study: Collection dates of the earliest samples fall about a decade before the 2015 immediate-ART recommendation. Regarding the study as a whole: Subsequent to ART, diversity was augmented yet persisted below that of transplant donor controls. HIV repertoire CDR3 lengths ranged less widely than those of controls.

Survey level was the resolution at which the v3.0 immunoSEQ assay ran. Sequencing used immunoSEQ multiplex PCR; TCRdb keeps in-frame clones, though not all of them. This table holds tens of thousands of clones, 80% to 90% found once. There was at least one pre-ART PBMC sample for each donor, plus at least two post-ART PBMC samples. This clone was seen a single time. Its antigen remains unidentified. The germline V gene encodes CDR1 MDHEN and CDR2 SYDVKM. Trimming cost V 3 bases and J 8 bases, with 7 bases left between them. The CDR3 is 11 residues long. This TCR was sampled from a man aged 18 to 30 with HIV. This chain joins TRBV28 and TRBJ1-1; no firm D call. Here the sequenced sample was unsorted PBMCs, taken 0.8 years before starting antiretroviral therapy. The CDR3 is CASSLGGEAFF. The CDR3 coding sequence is TGTGCCAGCAGTTTGGGAGGGGAAGCTTTCTTT.